This T cell receptor (beta chain) was found in a study of T-cell memory formation after mild COVID-19. Notes on the study in general: Contracting clones, day 15 to 85, had balanced CD4/CD8, and later expanders favored CD4+. Among clones peaking at day 37 in the second wave, SARS-CoV-2 specificity remained unconfirmed. CD8+ contracting clones occupied EMRA, while CD4+ ones occupied mainly CM and EM. Cross-reactive memory seemingly joined, as some responding clones were found in pre-infection memory.

CDR1 and CDR2 (germline): SNHLY, FYNNEI. The CDR3 length is 15 residues. Unmatched junction bases numbered 9, after V lost 6 bases and J lost 4 bases. A single record per CDR3 protein comes from TCRdb applying MiXCR to the 5' RACE reads. Of more than 200,000 distinct CDR3 sequences in the sample, roughly 15% were seen once. In regard to this clonotype: What it binds is not known.

This clonotype was obtained from a man aged 18-30 years who had mild COVID-19 (a few samples of this study predate the infection). Cell type and time point are not known. The sample comprised PBMCs or a T cell subset sorted from them (not recorded which). The rearrangement links TRBV2 to TRBJ1-2, with 9 bases lining up with TRBD1. The CDR3 loop reads CASRQTGGLPYGYTF. In DNA form, the CDR3 reads TGTGCCAGCAGGCAGACAGGGGGTCTACCCTATGGCTACACCTTC.